This T cell receptor (beta chain) comes out of a study of blood T cell repertoires in COVID-19. Authors' processing steps: Scientists estimated how many nucleated cells there were by amplifying reference gene primers. Assay: immunoSEQ multiplex PCR; the TCRdb copy retains only in-frame clones and omits some. The V and J calls and the clone size are those of that table, but D and trimming were determined from the DNA. The table shows 130,000 to 150,000 clones, with 75% to 90% occurring only once. In germline, CDR1 is ENHRY, CDR2 SYGVKD. The CDR3 consists of 12 residues. V lost 4 bases to trimming and J lost 8 bases; unmatched junction nucleotides: 4.

The receptor's source is a woman aged 55-70 years with active COVID-19. The sample was peripheral blood. This chain uses TRBV10-3 with TRBJ1-1; 7 nucleotides match TRBD1. The CDR3 region has the DNA TGTGCCATCAGTGGACCGACAGGGGAAGCTTTCTTT. Protein sequence: CAISGPTGEAFF.